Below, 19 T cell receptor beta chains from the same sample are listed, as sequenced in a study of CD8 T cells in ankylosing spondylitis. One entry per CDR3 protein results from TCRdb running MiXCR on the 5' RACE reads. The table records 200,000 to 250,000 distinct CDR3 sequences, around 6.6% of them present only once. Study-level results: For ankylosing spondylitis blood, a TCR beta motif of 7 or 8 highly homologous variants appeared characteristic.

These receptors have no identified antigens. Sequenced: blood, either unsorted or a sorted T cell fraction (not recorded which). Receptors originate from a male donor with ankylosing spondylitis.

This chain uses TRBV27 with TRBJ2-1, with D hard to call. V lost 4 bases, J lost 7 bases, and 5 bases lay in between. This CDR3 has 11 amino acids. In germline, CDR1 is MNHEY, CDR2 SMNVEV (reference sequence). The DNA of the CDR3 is TGTGCCAGCAGTTCTTTGAATGAGCAGTTCTTC. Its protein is CASSSLNEQFF.

The CDR3 DNA reads as TGCGCCAGCAGCATGGCGGGGAACTCCTACAATGAGCAGTTCTTC. It translates to CASSMAGNSYNEQFF. V is TRBV4-3 and J is TRBJ2-1, with D possibly matching TRBD2 (6 bases). The V end lost 5 bases, the J end lost 0 bases, and 11 bases lay between the germline ends. CDR1 and CDR2 (germline): LGHNA, YSLEER. CDR3 length: 15 amino acids.

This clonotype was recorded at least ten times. The CDR3 loop reads CSARRRGVVRYEQYF. CDR3 DNA sequence: TGCAGTGCCAGAAGGCGGGGGGTAGTCAGATACGAGCAGTACTTC. This sequence joins TRBV20-1 and TRBJ2-7; 8 nucleotides match TRBD2. Germline-derived CDR1 and CDR2 are DFQATT and SNEGSKA (reference sequence). V dropped 6 bases and J dropped 4; count of bases not matched to a gene: 14. The CDR3 has 15 residues.

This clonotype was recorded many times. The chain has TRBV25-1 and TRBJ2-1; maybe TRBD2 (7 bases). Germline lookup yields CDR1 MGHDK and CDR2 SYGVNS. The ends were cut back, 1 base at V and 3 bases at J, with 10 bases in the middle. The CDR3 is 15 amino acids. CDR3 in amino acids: CASSEWGGHYNEQFF. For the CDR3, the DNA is TGTGCCAGCAGTGAATGGGGGGGGCACTACAATGAGCAGTTCTTC.

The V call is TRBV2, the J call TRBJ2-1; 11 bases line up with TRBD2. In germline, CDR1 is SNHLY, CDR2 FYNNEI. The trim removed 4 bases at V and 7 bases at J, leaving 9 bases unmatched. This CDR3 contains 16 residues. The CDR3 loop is CASSVIALAGENEQFF. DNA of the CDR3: TGTGCCAGCAGTGTAATTGCACTAGCGGGAGAGAATGAGCAGTTCTTC.

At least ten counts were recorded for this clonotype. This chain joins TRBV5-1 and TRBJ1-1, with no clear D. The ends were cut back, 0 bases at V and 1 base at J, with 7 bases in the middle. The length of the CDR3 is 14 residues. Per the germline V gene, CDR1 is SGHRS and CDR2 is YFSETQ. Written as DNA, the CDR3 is TGCGCCAGCAGCTTGGACGGACCGAACACTGAAGCTTTCTTT. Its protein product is CASSLDGPNTEAFF.

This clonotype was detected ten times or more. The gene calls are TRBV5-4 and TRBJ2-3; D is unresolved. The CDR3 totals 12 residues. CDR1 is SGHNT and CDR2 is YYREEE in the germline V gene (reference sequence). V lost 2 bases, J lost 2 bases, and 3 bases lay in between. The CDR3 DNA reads TGTGCCAGCAGCTTTGACACAGATACGCAGTATTTT. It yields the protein CASSFDTDTQYF.

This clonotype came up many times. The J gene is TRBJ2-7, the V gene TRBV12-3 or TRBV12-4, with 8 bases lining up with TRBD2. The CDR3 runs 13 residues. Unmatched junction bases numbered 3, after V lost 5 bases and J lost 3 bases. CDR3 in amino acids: CASSRTSIYEQYF. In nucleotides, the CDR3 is TGTGCCAGCAGTCGGACTAGCATCTACGAGCAGTACTTC.

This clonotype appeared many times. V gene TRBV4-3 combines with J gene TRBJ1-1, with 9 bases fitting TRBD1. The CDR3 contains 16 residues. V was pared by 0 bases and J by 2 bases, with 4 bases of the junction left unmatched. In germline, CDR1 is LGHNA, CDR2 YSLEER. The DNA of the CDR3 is TGCGCCAGCAGCCAAGATCTGGGACAGGGAAACACTGAAGCTTTCTTT. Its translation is CASSQDLGQGNTEAFF.

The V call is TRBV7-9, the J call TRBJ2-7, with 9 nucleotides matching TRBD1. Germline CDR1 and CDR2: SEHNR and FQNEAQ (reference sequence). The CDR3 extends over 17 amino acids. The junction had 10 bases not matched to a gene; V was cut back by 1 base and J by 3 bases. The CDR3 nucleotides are TGTGCCAGCAGCTTAGTCGGGACAGGGAACCCTCGCTACGAGCAGTACTTC. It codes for CASSLVGTGNPRYEQYF.

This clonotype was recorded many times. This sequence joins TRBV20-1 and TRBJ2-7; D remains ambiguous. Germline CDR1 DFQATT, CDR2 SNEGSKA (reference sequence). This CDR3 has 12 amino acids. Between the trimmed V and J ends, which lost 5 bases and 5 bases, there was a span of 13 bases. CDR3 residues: CSAPGPQDEQYF. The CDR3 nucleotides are TGCAGTGCTCCCGGGCCCCAGGACGAGCAGTACTTC.

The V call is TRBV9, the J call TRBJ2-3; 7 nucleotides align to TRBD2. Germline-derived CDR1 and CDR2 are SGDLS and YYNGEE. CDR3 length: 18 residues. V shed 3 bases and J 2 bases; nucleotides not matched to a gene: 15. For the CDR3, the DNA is TGTGCCAGCAGCGCCTCCCGCGGGGGACTTCCCCCCACAGATACGCAGTATTTT. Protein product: CASSASRGGLPPTDTQYF.

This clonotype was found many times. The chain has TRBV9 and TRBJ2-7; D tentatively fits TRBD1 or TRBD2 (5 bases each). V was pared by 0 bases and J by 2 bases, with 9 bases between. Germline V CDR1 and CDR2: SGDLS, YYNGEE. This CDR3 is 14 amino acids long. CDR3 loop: CASSVDGDPYEQYF. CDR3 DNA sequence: TGTGCCAGCAGCGTAGACGGGGACCCCTACGAGCAGTACTTC.

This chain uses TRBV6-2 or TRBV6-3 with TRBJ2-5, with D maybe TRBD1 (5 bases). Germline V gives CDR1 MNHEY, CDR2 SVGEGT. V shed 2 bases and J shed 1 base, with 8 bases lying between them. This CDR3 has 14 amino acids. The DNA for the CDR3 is TGTGCCAGCAGTTACGGGGCACGCCAAGAGACCCAGTACTTC. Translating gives CASSYGARQETQYF.

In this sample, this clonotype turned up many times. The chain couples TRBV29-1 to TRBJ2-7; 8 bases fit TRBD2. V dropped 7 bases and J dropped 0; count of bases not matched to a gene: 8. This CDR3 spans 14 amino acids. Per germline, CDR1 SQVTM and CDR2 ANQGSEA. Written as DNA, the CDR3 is TGCAGCGCGATAGCGGGGTCGAGCTCCTACGAGCAGTACTTC. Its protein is CSAIAGSSSYEQYF.

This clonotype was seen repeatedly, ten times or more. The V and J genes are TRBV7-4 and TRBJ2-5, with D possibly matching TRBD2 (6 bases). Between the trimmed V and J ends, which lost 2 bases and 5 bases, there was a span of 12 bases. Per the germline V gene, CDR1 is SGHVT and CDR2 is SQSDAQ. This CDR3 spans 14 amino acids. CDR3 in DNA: TGTGCCAGCAGCTTAAACACCGCGGGGGAGACCCAGTACTTC. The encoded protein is CASSLNTAGETQYF.

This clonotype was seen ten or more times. The CDR3 is CASSVGTGSSYEQYF. The CDR3 DNA is TGTGCCAGCAGCGTAGGGACAGGAAGCTCCTACGAGCAGTACTTC. The V gene is TRBV7-3, the J gene TRBJ2-7; TRBD1 agrees at 8 bases. CDR3 length: 15 residues. Per the germline V gene, CDR1 is SGHTA and CDR2 is FQGTGA. The junction had 6 bases not matched to a gene; V was cut back by 5 bases and J by 0 bases.

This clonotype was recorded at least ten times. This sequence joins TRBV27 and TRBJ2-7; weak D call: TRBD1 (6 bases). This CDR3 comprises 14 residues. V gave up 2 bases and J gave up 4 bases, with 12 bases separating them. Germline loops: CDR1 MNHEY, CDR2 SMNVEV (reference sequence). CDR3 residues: CASSLKGTGYEQYF. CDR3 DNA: TGTGCCAGCAGTTTAAAGGGCACAGGGTACGAGCAGTACTTC.

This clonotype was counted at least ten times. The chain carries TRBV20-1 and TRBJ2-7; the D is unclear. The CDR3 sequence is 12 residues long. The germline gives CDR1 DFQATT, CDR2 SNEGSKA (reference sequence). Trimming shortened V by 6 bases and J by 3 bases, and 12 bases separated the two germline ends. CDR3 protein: CSATQINYEQYF. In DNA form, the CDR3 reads TGCAGTGCAACCCAGATCAACTACGAGCAGTACTTC.